The present T cell receptor beta chain was sequenced within a study of cytomegalovirus exposure and HLA in healthy donors. Background on the study: Among several hundred genotyped donors, around 80% fell in the Caucasian-associated ancestry cluster. The study's findings and limits: Cytomegalovirus-associated status was assigned to roughly 160 TCR beta chains. Common viral pathogens (according to a later analysis) appeared linked to several of the most significant clusters.

CDR1 SEHNR and CDR2 FQNEAQ come from the germline V gene (reference sequence). V was cut by 4 bases and J by 6 bases, with 9 bases left in between. This CDR3 region has 12 residues. The PCR had 60 Vbeta and 13 Jbeta primers. Libraries were prepared by immunoSEQ multiplex PCR; TCRdb keeps only in-frame clonotypes and omits some of them. The table has around 110,000 clones, 70% seen once; the top ten hold 8.5% to 9.5%. Nominally healthy donors provided the samples, though records likely missed some immune exposures. Worth noting for this clone: Antigen specificity is unknown.

The chain uses TRBV7-9 and TRBJ1-1; D is undetermined. The clonotype originates from a young man in good health and CMV-seropositive. Sequenced input: PBMCs. The CDR3 nucleotides are TGTGCCAGCAGCTCATTGGCGGCTGAAGCTTTCTTT. As protein: CASSSLAAEAFF.